What follows is one TCR beta chain and its context. What it recognizes is unknown. The sample belongs to a study of cytomegalovirus exposure and HLA in healthy donors. Findings and caveats of the study: Researchers reported that three CMV-associated chains were confirmed in vitro as CMV antigen-specific.

V gave up 2 bases and J gave up 3 bases; unmatched junction bases: 4. There are 14 residues in the CDR3. The V gene's germline CDR1 is SGHVS and CDR2 FQNEAQ. Repertoires were generated with immunoSEQ multiplex PCR, while TCRdb's copy carries only in-frame clones and drops some. The repertoire holds more than 140,000 clones, approximately 91% seen once, with 3.3% in the top ten. Separation from the 666-subject first cohort characterized the approximately 120-subject validation cohort, to which the donors belonged. The sequence came from a woman younger than 35 in good health and CMV-seropositive. The material sequenced was PBMCs. The chain links TRBV7-8 to TRBJ2-7; 7 bases align to TRBD1. The CDR3 region is CASSLPGQYYEQYF. CDR3 DNA sequence: TGTGCCAGCAGCTTACCGGGACAGTACTACGAGCAGTACTTC.